The 8 T cell receptor beta chains below all came from one sample that was sequenced in a study of identical twins. TCRdb re-analysed the 5' RACE reads in MiXCR, keeping a single row per CDR3 protein. The table has 700,000 to 950,000 distinct CDR3 sequences, around 12% seen once. The same sample was also used in a study of yellow fever vaccine responses in identical twins.

What was sequenced was PBMCs. The receptors come from a woman aged 18-29 years in good health.

This clonotype has a handful of counts. V is TRBV5-8 and J is TRBJ1-1; the D is unclear. This CDR3 contains 14 residues. Germline CDR1 and CDR2: SGHTS and YDEGEE. V dropped 0 bases and J dropped 1 base, with 7 bases sitting between them. The chain's CDR3 is CASSLATPNTEAFF. CDR3 in DNA: TGTGCCAGCAGCTTGGCAACACCGAACACTGAAGCTTTCTTT.

The genes are TRBV20-1 and TRBJ2-3, with D unclear. Trimming stripped 1 base from V and 1 base from J, with 15 bases between. The CDR3 is 16 amino acids. Germline V gene lookup returns CDR1 DFQATT and CDR2 SNEGSKA (reference sequence). In DNA, the CDR3 is TGCAGTGCTAGAGCTGGATGGACCCAAGGCACAGATACGCAGTATTTT. This gives the protein CSARAGWTQGTDTQYF.

The chain combines TRBV6-5 with TRBJ2-5; possible D gene TRBD2, 6 bases. V lost 2 bases and J lost 3, with 13 bases in between. The CDR3 loop spans 15 amino acids. Germline assignment: CDR1 MNHEY and CDR2 SVGAGI. In DNA, the CDR3 is TGTGCCAGCAGTTACACGCGGGGAAGGGAAGAGACCCAGTACTTC. This codes for CASSYTRGREETQYF.

This chain uses TRBV6-5 with TRBJ2-7; D remains unclear. V was cut by 0 bases and J by 7 bases, with 10 bases left in between. CDR3 length: 13 amino acids. From germline, CDR1 is MNHEY and CDR2 SVGAGI. In DNA form, the CDR3 reads TGTGCCAGCAGTTACTCCCAGGCCGGGGAGCAGTACGTC. The encoded protein is CASSYSQAGEQYV.

This clonotype was detected a few times. The V call is TRBV3-1, the J call TRBJ2-2; no clear D gene. The V gene lost 1 base and the J gene lost 9 bases, with 9 bases spanning the gap. Germline loops: CDR1 LGHDT, CDR2 YNNKEL (reference sequence). This CDR3 region has 13 residues. The chain's CDR3 is CASSQVGHRELFF. CDR3 coding DNA: TGTGCCAGCAGCCAAGTCGGGCACCGGGAGCTGTTTTTT. Full variable domain (rest looked up from reference TRBV3-1 and TRBJ2-2): DTAVSQTPKYLVTQMGNDKSIKCEQNLGHDTMYWYKQDSKKFLKIMFSYNNKELIINETVPNRFSPKSPDKAHLNLHINSLELGDSAVYFCASSQVGHRELFFGEGSRLTVL.

CDR3: CASSLWGDSPNNEQFF. In nucleotides, the CDR3 is TGCGCCAGCAGCCTCTGGGGAGACAGTCCCAACAATGAGCAGTTCTTC. The chain links TRBV5-1 to TRBJ2-1; the D call may be TRBD1 or TRBD2 (5 bases each). CDR1 and CDR2 (germline): SGHRS, YFSETQ. The CDR3 runs 16 residues. Trimming shortened V by 4 bases and J by 5 bases, and 19 bases separated the two germline ends.

Worth noting for this clonotype: The conserved closing phenylalanine or tryptophan is absent in this CDR3, likely reflecting a read error. Because the CDR3's place on the DNA is in doubt, the DNA is left out and the CDR3 is given as listed by TCRdb. V and J are TRBV6-5 and TRBJ1-4; TRBD1, the D gene given by the table, was not confirmed from the DNA. The CDR3 adds up to 8 amino acids, both ends counted. The germline CDR1 and CDR2 sequences are MNHEY and SVGAGI. CDR3 sequence reads: CAIPGHPN.

This clonotype has ten or more counts. The chain recombines TRBV6-1 with TRBJ1-1; D gene uncertain. CDR3 length: 12 amino acids. Trimming stripped 6 bases from V and 4 bases from J, with 9 bases between. Per the germline V gene, CDR1 is MNHNS and CDR2 is SASEGT. The CDR3 spells CASRNPFTEAFF. Here the CDR3 DNA reads TGTGCCAGCAGGAACCCTTTCACTGAAGCTTTCTTT.